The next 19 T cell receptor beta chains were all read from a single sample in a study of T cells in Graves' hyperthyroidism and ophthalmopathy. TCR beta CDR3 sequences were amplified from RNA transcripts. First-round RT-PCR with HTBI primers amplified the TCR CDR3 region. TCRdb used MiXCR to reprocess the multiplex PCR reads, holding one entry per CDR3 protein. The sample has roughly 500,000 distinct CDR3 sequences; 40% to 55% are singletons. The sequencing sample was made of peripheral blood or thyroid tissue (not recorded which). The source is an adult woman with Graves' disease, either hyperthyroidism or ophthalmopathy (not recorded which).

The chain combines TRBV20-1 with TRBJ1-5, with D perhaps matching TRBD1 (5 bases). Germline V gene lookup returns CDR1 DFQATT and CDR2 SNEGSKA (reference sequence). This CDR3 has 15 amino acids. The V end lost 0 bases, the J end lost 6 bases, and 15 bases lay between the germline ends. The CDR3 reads CSAREGGAGSQPQHF. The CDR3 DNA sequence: TGCAGTGCTAGAGAGGGGGGTGCGGGCAGTCAGCCCCAGCATTTT.

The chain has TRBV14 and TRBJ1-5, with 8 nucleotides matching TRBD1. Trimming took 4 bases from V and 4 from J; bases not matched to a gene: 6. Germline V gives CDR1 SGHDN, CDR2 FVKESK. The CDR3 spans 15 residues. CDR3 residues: CASSPPGQDNQPQHF. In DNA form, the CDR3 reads TGTGCCAGCAGCCCGCCGGGACAGGATAATCAGCCCCAGCATTTT. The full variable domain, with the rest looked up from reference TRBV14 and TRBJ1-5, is EAGVTQFPSHSVIEKGQTVTLRCDPISGHDNLYWYRRVMGKEIKFLLHFVKESKQDESGMPNNRFLAERTGGTYSTLKVQPAELEDSGVYFCASSPPGQDNQPQHFGDGTRLSIL.

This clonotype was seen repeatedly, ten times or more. CDR3 in amino acids: CASSHGIKEGYTF. Written as DNA, the CDR3 is TGTGCCAGCAGCCATGGGATCAAGGAAGGCTACACCTTC. This rearrangement joins TRBV13 to TRBJ1-2; no reliable D call. This CDR3 is 13 amino acids long. Germline-derived CDR1 and CDR2 are PRHDT and FYEKMQ (reference sequence). The V gene lost 5 bases and the J gene lost 8 bases, with 15 bases spanning the gap.

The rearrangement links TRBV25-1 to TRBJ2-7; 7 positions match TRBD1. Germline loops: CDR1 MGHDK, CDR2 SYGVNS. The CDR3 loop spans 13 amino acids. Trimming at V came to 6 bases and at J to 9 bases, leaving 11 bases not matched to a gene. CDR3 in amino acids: CASRSDRVLGQYF. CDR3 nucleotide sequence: TGTGCCAGCAGGTCCGACAGGGTACTTGGGCAGTACTTC.

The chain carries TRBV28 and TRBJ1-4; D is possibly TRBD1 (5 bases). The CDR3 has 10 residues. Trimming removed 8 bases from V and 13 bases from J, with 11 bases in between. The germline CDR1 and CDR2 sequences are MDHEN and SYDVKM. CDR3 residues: CASEEGLLFF. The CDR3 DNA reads TGTGCCAGCGAAGAGGGGTTACTGTTTTTT.

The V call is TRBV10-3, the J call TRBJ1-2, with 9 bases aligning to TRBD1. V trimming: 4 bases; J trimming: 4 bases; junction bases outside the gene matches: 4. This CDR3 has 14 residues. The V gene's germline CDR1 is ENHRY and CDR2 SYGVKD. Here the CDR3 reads CAISGDRVSYGYTF. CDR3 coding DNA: TGTGCCATCAGTGGGGACAGGGTGAGCTATGGCTACACCTTC.

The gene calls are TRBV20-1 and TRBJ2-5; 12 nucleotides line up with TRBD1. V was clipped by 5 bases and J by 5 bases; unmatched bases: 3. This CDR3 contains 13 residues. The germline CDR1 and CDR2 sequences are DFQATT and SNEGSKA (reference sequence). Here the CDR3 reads CSAGDRGRETQYF. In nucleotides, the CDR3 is TGCAGTGCTGGGGACAGGGGGCGGGAGACCCAGTACTTC.

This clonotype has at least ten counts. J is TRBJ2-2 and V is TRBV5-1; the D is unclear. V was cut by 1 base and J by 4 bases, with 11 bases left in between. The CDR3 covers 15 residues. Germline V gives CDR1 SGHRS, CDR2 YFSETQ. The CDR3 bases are TGCGCCAGCAGCTTGAGTGGGTGTTTCACCGGGGAGCTGTTTTTT. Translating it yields CASSLSGCFTGELFF.

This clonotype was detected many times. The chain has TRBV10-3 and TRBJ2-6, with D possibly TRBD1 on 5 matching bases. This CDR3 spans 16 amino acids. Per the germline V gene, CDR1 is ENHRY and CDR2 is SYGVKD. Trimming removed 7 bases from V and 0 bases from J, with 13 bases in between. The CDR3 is CAIMAGQFSGANVLTF. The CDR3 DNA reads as TGTGCCATCATGGCAGGGCAATTCTCTGGGGCCAACGTCCTGACTTTC.

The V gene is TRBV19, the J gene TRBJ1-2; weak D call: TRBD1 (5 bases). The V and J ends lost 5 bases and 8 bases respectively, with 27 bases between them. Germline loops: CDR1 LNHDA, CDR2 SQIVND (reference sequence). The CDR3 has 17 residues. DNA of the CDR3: TGTGCCAGTAGTGCCACCTCACGACAGAGTCAATGGCGGGGCTACACCTTC. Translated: CASSATSRQSQWRGYTF.

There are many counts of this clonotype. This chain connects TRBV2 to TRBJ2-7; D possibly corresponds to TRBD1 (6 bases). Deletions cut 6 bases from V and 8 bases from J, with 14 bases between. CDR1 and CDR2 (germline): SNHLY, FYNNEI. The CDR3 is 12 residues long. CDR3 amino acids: CASRDRSIQQYF. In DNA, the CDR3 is TGTGCCAGCAGGGACAGATCAATTCAGCAGTACTTC.

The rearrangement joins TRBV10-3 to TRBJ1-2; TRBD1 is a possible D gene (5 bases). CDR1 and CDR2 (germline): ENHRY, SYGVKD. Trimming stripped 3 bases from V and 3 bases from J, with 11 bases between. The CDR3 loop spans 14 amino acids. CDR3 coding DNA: TGTGCCATCAGTGATGGGGGGGACGACTATGGCTACACCTTC. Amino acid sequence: CAISDGGDDYGYTF.

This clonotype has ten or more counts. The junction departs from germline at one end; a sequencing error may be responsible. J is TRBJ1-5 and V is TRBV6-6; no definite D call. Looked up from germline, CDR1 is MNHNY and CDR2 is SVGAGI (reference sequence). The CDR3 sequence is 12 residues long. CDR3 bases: TGTGCCAGCGGTTATAGCAATCAGCCCCAGCATTTT. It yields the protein CASGYSNQPQHF.

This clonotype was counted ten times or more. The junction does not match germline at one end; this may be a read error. CDR3 sequence (DNA): TGCAGTGCCCCTGTGTTGAGGGAGACCCAATACTTC. Translating it yields CSAPVLRETQYF. The chain is built from TRBV20-1 and TRBJ2-5; the D gene is possibly TRBD2 (5 bases). The germline V gene encodes CDR1 DFQATT and CDR2 SNEGSKA (reference sequence). The length of the CDR3 is 12 residues.

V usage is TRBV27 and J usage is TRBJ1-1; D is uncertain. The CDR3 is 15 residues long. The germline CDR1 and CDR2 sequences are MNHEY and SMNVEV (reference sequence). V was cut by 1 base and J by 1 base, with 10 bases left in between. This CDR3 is CASSLYPVRNTEAFF. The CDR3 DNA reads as TGTGCCAGCAGTTTATACCCGGTTCGGAACACTGAAGCTTTCTTT.

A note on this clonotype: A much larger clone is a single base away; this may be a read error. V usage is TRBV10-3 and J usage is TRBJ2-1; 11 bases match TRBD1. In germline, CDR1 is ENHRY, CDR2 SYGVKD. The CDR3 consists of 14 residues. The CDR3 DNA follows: TGTACCATCAGTGAGGGACAGGGGGAACTTGAGCAGTTCTTC. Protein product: CTISEGQGELEQFF.

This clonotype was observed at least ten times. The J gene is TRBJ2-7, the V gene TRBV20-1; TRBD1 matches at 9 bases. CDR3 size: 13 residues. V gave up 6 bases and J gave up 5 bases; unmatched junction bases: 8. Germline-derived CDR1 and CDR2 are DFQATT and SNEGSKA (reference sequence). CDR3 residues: CSAPRQGVHEQYF. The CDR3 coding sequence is TGCAGTGCGCCGAGACAGGGGGTCCACGAGCAGTACTTC.

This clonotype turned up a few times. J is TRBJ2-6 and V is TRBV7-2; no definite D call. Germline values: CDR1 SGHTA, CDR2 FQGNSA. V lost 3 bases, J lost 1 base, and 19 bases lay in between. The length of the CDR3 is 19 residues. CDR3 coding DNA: TGTGCCAGCAGCTTGTCGACTGCAGTCATAGGTTCTGGGGCCAACGTCCTGACTTTC. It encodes CASSLSTAVIGSGANVLTF.

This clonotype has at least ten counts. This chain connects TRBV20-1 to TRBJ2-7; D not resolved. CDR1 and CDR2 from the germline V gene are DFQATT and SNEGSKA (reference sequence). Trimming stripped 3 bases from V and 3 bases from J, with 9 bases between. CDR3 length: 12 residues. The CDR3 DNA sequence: TGCAGTGCTAGTATCGTCCTCTACGAGCAGTACTTC. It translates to CSASIVLYEQYF.